This TCR beta chain derives from a study of shared clonotypes between healthy human individuals. In germline, CDR1 is SGHVS, CDR2 FNYEAQ. The CDR3 spans 15 residues. V lost 5 bases and J lost 4; bases outside the gene matches: 7. Libraries were prepared by immunoSEQ multiplex PCR; TCRdb keeps only in-frame clonotypes and omits some of them. The data contain about 470,000 clones, about 76% of them singletons. This receptor was obtained from a woman aged 40 to 49 in good health. Some clones in this sample may be carry-over from other donors' samples. The chain is built from TRBV7-6 and TRBJ2-1, with 8 bases aligning to TRBD2. Input material: PBMCs. The CDR3 DNA is TGTGCCAGCAGCCAAGACGGACTAGCTTACAATGAGCAGTTCTTC. Its translation: CASSQDGLAYNEQFF.